One sample yielded the 28 T cell receptor beta chains listed below, sequenced in a study of blood T cell repertoires in COVID-19 (dated by TCRdb to 2018 to 2020). The library was made by the immunoSEQ multiplex PCR assay. TCRdb mirrors the immuneACCESS table, restricted to in-frame sequences. Some clones are absent from its copies; in checked studies, under half trace to an unresolved V gene, and the reason for the others is unknown. In this sample the table shows about 190,000 clones, approximately 90% of which occur a single time. The ten largest clones add up to around 24% of the sample. The specimen was PBMCs or T cells enriched from blood (not recorded which). These receptors were taken from a middle-aged woman in a cohort exposed to, infected with or recovered from COVID-19 (not recorded which).

The J gene is TRBJ1-1, the V gene TRBV27; 7 bases agree with TRBD1. The CDR3 runs to 14 residues. With V trimmed by 6 bases and J by 5 bases, 9 bases remained unmatched. The germline V gene encodes CDR1 MNHEY and CDR2 SMNVEV (reference sequence). The CDR3 DNA sequence: TGTGCCAGCAGACCAGACAGGGCGAAGACTGAAGCTTTCTTT. Protein product: CASRPDRAKTEAFF.

The chain carries TRBV15 and TRBJ2-5; D is perhaps TRBD1 (5 bases). The CDR3 covers 13 residues. CDR1 is LNHNV and CDR2 is YYDKDF in the germline V gene (reference sequence). V was shortened by 3 bases and J by 5 bases, with 10 bases between the two germline ends. CDR3 in DNA: TGTGCCACCAGCAGGGGGCAGGTGGAGACCCAGTACTTC. This codes for CATSRGQVETQYF.

The chain recombines TRBV4-1 with TRBJ2-7; D is unclear. The V end lost 2 bases, the J end lost 0 bases, and 17 bases lay between the germline ends. Germline V gene sequence: CDR1 MGHRA, CDR2 YSYEKL. The CDR3 is 17 amino acids. The CDR3 DNA is TGCGCCAGCAGCCAACGCCTTGAAACAACGATCTCCTACGAGCAGTACTTC. It specifies CASSQRLETTISYEQYF.

V gene TRBV7-2 combines with J gene TRBJ1-5, with D unclear. Germline V CDR1 and CDR2: SGHTA, FQGNSA. Trimming removed 5 bases at V and 0 bases at J, with 11 bases between. The CDR3 spans 15 residues. DNA of the CDR3: TGTGCCAGCAGCGTAACCGGGTTTAGCAATCAGCCCCAGCATTTT. Translation: CASSVTGFSNQPQHF.

This clone was seen a single time. The V call is TRBV27, the J call TRBJ1-1; tentative D call: TRBD1 (6 bases). The CDR3 contains 15 residues. The germline gives CDR1 MNHEY, CDR2 SMNVEV (reference sequence). Deletions cut 3 bases from V and 3 bases from J, with 14 bases between. In DNA form, the CDR3 reads TGTGCCAGCAGTTTGGGCAGGGGAGGGTACACTGAAGCTTTCTTT. It yields the protein CASSLGRGGYTEAFF.

This chain joins TRBV29-1 and TRBJ2-5, with D perhaps matching TRBD1 (6 bases). Germline V lookup: CDR1 SQVTM, CDR2 ANQGSEA. There are 12 residues in the CDR3. Between the trimmed V and J ends, which lost 3 bases and 5 bases, there was a span of 10 bases. The CDR3 here is CSVDPQGETQYF. The CDR3 DNA sequence: TGCAGCGTTGATCCCCAGGGGGAGACCCAGTACTTC.

The gene calls are TRBV2 and TRBJ1-1, with a possible D match to TRBD1 (5 bases). V dropped 8 bases and J dropped 4 bases, with 17 bases sitting between them. Germline-derived CDR1 and CDR2 are SNHLY and FYNNEI. The CDR3 loop spans 14 amino acids. The CDR3 DNA reads as TGTGCCAGCGATCTCATGGGGCAGCGCACTGAAGCTTTCTTT. Amino acids: CASDLMGQRTEAFF.

This clone occurred once. V usage is TRBV2 and J usage is TRBJ1-1; 7 nucleotides align to TRBD1. The CDR3 runs 16 residues. V was clipped by 5 bases and J by 4 bases; unmatched bases: 13. In germline, CDR1 is SNHLY, CDR2 FYNNEI. For the CDR3, the DNA is TGTGCCAGCAGTCTTAAAACAGGGGCCTTGGGCACTGAAGCTTTCTTT. It yields the protein CASSLKTGALGTEAFF.

The chain uses TRBV3-1 (or the pseudogene TRBV3-2) and TRBJ2-7; D remains ambiguous. The length of the CDR3 is 14 residues. V gave up 4 bases and J gave up 3 bases, with 13 bases separating them. Germline V gene sequence: CDR1 LGHDT, CDR2 YNNKEL (reference sequence). The DNA of the CDR3 is TGTGCCAGCAGCCCCGGTCGTGGTGACTACGAGCAGTACTTC. It codes for CASSPGRGDYEQYF.

The chain links TRBV25-1 to TRBJ2-1; maybe TRBD2 (5 bases). V was cut by 5 bases and J by 10 bases, with 6 bases left in between. Germline CDR1 is MGHDK and CDR2 is SYGVNS. The CDR3 has 10 amino acids. The CDR3 reads CASSRGEQFF. The DNA of the CDR3 is TGTGCCAGCAGTCGCGGGGAGCAGTTCTTC.

The CDR3 DNA follows: TGTGCCAGCAGTCCCGGGACTAGCGTCGAGACCCAGTACTTC. This translates into CASSPGTSVETQYF. V is TRBV5-8 and J is TRBJ2-5, with 10 bases lining up with TRBD2. This CDR3 spans 14 amino acids. CDR1 SGHTS and CDR2 YDEGEE come from the germline V gene. With V trimmed by 5 bases and J by 5 bases, 6 bases remained unmatched.

The chain combines TRBV20-1 with TRBJ2-5; TRBD2 matches 8 bases. Germline CDR1 and CDR2: DFQATT and SNEGSKA (reference sequence). V was clipped by 3 bases and J by 4 bases; unmatched bases: 7. The CDR3 runs to 14 residues. The CDR3 is CSASASGRPETQYF. CDR3 bases: TGCAGTGCTAGTGCCAGCGGGAGACCAGAGACCCAGTACTTC.

This clone was found once. The chain links TRBV5-1 to TRBJ2-7, with a weak D call TRBD2 (6 bases). The CDR3 is made up of 14 amino acids. Per the germline V gene, CDR1 is SGHRS and CDR2 is YFSETQ. Trimming cost V 3 bases and J 5 bases, with 15 bases left between them. This chain's CDR3 is CASSSGWRDDEQYF. The CDR3 DNA is TGCGCCAGCAGCTCTGGATGGAGGGATGACGAGCAGTACTTC.

This chain joins TRBV28 and TRBJ1-5, with D maybe TRBD1 (6 bases). Germline values: CDR1 MDHEN, CDR2 SYDVKM. This CDR3 comprises 16 residues. V gave up 4 bases and J gave up 0 bases, with 13 bases separating them. The CDR3 coding sequence is TGTGCCAGCAGTTCGGGACACTCCTATAGCAATCAGCCCCAGCATTTT. Its protein is CASSSGHSYSNQPQHF.

This clone was seen once. The chain uses TRBV3-1 (or the pseudogene TRBV3-2) and TRBJ1-2; 7 nucleotides align to TRBD1. The CDR3 is made up of 15 amino acids. Trimming removed 1 base from V and 7 bases from J; junction bases left unmatched: 9. Looked up from germline, CDR1 is LGHDT and CDR2 is YNNKEL (reference sequence). The CDR3 spells CASSQGLTGYAGYTF. The CDR3 DNA is TGTGCCAGCAGCCAAGGGTTGACAGGGTATGCTGGCTACACCTTC.

The V and J genes are TRBV4-1 and TRBJ1-2, with a possible D match to TRBD1 (5 bases). The CDR3 runs 14 residues. Trimming removed 0 bases from V and 8 bases from J, with 13 bases in between. The germline V gene has CDR1 MGHRA and CDR2 YSYEKL. CDR3 in amino acids: CASSQDGSGEGYTF. In DNA form, the CDR3 reads TGCGCCAGCAGCCAAGATGGATCGGGGGAGGGCTACACCTTC.

The chain carries TRBV7-6 and TRBJ2-7, with D possibly TRBD2 on 5 matching bases. The CDR3 contains 13 residues. The germline V gene has CDR1 SGHVS and CDR2 FNYEAQ. V was trimmed by 5 bases and J by 0 bases, leaving 8 bases between them. CDR3 DNA sequence: TGTGCCAGCAGCCCCGGGGACTCCTACGAGCAGTACTTC. Encoded protein: CASSPGDSYEQYF.

J is TRBJ1-5 and V is TRBV28; D possibly corresponds to TRBD1 (5 bases). The CDR3 contains 19 residues. The germline V gene encodes CDR1 MDHEN and CDR2 SYDVKM. V lost 5 bases to trimming and J lost 1 base, with 24 bases between them. CDR3 amino acids: CASSQAGGWDYASNQPQHF. The CDR3 nucleotides are TGTGCCAGCAGTCAGGCAGGCGGATGGGACTACGCGAGCAATCAGCCCCAGCATTTT.

This clone was counted between two and nine times. The chain employs TRBV29-1 and TRBJ1-1; possibly TRBD1 for D (6 bases). The V and J ends lost 2 bases and 2 bases respectively, with 18 bases between them. Germline loops: CDR1 SQVTM, CDR2 ANQGSEA. The CDR3 runs 16 residues. CDR3 sequence (DNA): TGCAGCGTTGAAACAGGGAAGGGGTCAGCTAACACTGAAGCTTTCTTT. Amino acids: CSVETGKGSANTEAFF.

The chain combines TRBV4-1 with TRBJ1-5; D may be TRBD1 (6 bases). Trimming cost V 4 bases and J 8 bases, with 18 bases left between them. This CDR3 has 15 residues. Looked up from germline, CDR1 is MGHRA and CDR2 is YSYEKL. CDR3 region: CASSPMGAGGEPQHF. In nucleotides, the CDR3 is TGCGCCAGCAGCCCCATGGGGGCGGGGGGCGAGCCCCAGCATTTT.

The chain employs TRBV5-1 and TRBJ2-7; D gene ambiguous. Germline-derived CDR1 and CDR2 are SGHRS and YFSETQ. Trimming stripped 5 bases from V and 0 bases from J, with 9 bases between. The CDR3 extends over 13 amino acids. CDR3: CASSAGSSYEQYF. The DNA for the CDR3 is TGCGCCAGCAGTGCAGGTAGCTCCTACGAGCAGTACTTC.

The gene calls are TRBV2 and TRBJ2-7; 7 bases are a match to TRBD2. V shed 3 bases, J shed 4 bases, and the junction held 12 bases outside the gene matches. Per germline, CDR1 SNHLY and CDR2 FYNNEI. The CDR3 contains 16 residues. DNA of the CDR3: TGTGCCAGCAGTGATTATGAGGGCGGGGGAACGTACGAGCAGTACTTC. This gives the protein CASSDYEGGGTYEQYF.

This chain links TRBV5-1 with TRBJ2-7; possible D gene TRBD1, 6 bases. Germline V lookup: CDR1 SGHRS, CDR2 YFSETQ. The V gene lost 2 bases and the J gene lost 4 bases, with 13 bases spanning the gap. The CDR3 sequence is 14 residues long. CDR3 DNA: TGCGCCAGCAGCTTATCCCAGGGGCTATACGAGCAGTACTTC. Protein sequence: CASSLSQGLYEQYF.

The chain is built from TRBV7-8 and TRBJ1-5; 9 bases fit TRBD1. The J segment lost 9 bases and the V segment lost 6 bases, leaving 18 bases of the junction unmatched. The CDR3 length is 17 residues. Germline V gene lookup returns CDR1 SGHVS and CDR2 FQNEAQ. The CDR3 DNA is TGTGCCAGCAGTTCGAGAGAGGACAGGGGTGCGGATTGGCCCCAGCATTTT. Its protein product is CASSSREDRGADWPQHF.

V and J are TRBV10-3 and TRBJ2-7, with 7 nucleotides matching TRBD1. The CDR3 runs 14 residues. Germline V gives CDR1 ENHRY, CDR2 SYGVKD. Germline trimming cut 7 bases from V and 1 base from J; bases unmatched to any gene: 7. The DNA for the CDR3 is TGTGCCATCAAAGGCCCAGGGGGATCCTACGAGCAGTACTTC. Protein product: CAIKGPGGSYEQYF.

The V and J genes are TRBV5-6 and TRBJ2-6; D gene unclear. The CDR3 is made up of 14 amino acids. Per the germline V gene, CDR1 is SGHDT and CDR2 is YYEEEE. The V gene lost 2 bases and the J gene lost 4 bases, with 7 bases spanning the gap. This chain's CDR3 is CASSFGSGANVLTF. The CDR3 DNA reads TGTGCCAGCAGCTTCGGGTCGGGGGCCAACGTCCTGACTTTC.

This rearrangement joins TRBV5-1 to TRBJ1-2, with TRBD1 matching 10 bases. CDR3 length equals 15 residues. Trimming removed 4 bases from V and 2 bases from J; junction bases left unmatched: 5. Germline V gene sequence: CDR1 SGHRS, CDR2 YFSETQ. CDR3 nucleotides: TGCGCCAGCAGCCCCGGGACAGGGGAAAACTATGGCTACACCTTC. It encodes CASSPGTGENYGYTF.

The rearrangement joins TRBV9 to TRBJ2-2; 7 nucleotides align to TRBD1. Germline CDR1 is SGDLS and CDR2 is YYNGEE. The CDR3 runs 15 residues. J gave up 1 base and V 3 bases, and 3 bases lay outside the gene matches. DNA for the CDR3: TGTGCCAGCAGCGGGTGGGACAGGAACACCGGGGAGCTGTTTTTT. This codes for CASSGWDRNTGELFF.